This TCR beta chain emerged from a study of T cells in pancreatic ductal adenocarcinoma. TCRdb's copy holds only in-frame clones and misses some; the assay was immunoSEQ multiplex PCR. Of around 100,000 clones listed, about 95% are singletons. Surgery without prior neoadjuvant therapy was the treatment of the selected pancreatic ductal adenocarcinoma patients. Study-wide results and caveats: Blood had more productive templates and roughly 8-fold more unique clonotypes than tumor. The resected cohort was biased toward the minority with early-stage disease. Mean clonality was approximately 0.11 in tumors and approximately 0.072 in blood, not significantly different.

As concerns this clone: The antigen is undetermined.

The CDR3 is made up of 15 amino acids. Unmatched junction bases numbered 7, after V lost 3 bases and J lost 4 bases. Germline CDR1 MRHNA, CDR2 SNTAGT. The gene calls are TRBV6-4 and TRBJ2-7, with 9 bases aligning to TRBD1. The sequencing input was PBMCs. This clonotype originated in a human donor with pancreatic ductal adenocarcinoma. The CDR3 bases are TGTGCCAGCAGTGAGCCGGGACAGGGCCTTTACGAGCAGTACTTC. It is translated as CASSEPGQGLYEQYF.